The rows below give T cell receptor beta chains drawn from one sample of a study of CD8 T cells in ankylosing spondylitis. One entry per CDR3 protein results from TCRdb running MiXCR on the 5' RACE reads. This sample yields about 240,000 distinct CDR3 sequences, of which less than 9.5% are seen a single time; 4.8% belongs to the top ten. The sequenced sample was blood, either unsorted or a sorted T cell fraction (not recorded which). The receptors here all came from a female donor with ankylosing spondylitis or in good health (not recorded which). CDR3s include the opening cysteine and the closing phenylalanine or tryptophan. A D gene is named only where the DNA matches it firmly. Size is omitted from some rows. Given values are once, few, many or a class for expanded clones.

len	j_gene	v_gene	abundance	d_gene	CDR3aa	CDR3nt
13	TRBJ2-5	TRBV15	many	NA	CATSRGGRETQYF	TGTGCCACCAGCAGAGGGGGGAGAGAGACCCAGTACTTC
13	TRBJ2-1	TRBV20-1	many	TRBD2	CSVGSGRTNEQFF	TGCAGTGTCGGTAGCGGGAGAACCAATGAGCAGTTCTTC
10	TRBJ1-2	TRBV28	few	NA	CASSRVGYTF	TGTGCCAGCAGTCGGGTGGGGTACACCTTC
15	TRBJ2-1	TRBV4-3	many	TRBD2	CASSQGLAGEYEQFF	TGCGCCAGCAGCCAAGGACTAGCGGGAGAGTATGAGCAGTTCTTC
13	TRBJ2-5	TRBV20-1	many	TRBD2	CSARLAGEETQYF	TGCAGTGCTAGACTAGCGGGAGAAGAGACCCAGTACTTC
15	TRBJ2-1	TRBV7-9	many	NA	CASSLEILQRYEQFF	TGTGCCAGCAGCTTAGAAATTCTTCAACGTTATGAGCAGTTCTTC
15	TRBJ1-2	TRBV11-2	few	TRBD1	CASSPTGPANYGYTF	TGTGCCAGCAGCCCGACAGGGCCGGCTAACTATGGCTACACCTTC
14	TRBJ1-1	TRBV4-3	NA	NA	CASSLYTRATEAFF	TGCGCCAGCAGCCTTTACACCCGCGCCACTGAAGCTTTCTTT
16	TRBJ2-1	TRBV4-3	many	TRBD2	CASSPSLAVAYNEQFF	TGCGCCAGCAGCCCATCACTAGCGGTAGCCTACAATGAGCAGTTCTTC
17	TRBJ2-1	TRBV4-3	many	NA	CASSPALSGGPRAEQFF	TGCGCCAGCAGCCCTGCCCTTAGCGGAGGACCCCGGGCGGAGCAGTTCTTC
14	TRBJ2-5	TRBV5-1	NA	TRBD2	CASSPGTTEETQYF	TGCGCCAGCAGTCCCGGGACTACAGAAGAGACCCAGTACTTC
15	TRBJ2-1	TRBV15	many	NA	CATSQTVNTYNEQFF	TGTGCCACCAGCCAGACAGTGAATACCTACAATGAGCAGTTCTTC
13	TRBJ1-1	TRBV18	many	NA	CASSQGQHTEAFF	TGTGCCAGCTCACAAGGCCAGCACACTGAAGCTTTCTTT
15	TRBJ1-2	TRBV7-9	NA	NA	CASSLGGTYNYGYTF	TGTGCCAGCAGCTTAGGGGGGACTTATAACTATGGCTACACCTTC
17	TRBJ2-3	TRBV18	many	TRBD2	CASSPALTSSTTDTQYF	TGTGCCAGCTCACCAGCGCTGACTAGCTCCACCACAGATACGCAGTATTTT
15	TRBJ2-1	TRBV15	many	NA	CATSLIATPGYEQFF	TGTGCCACCAGCCTAATAGCAACCCCGGGGTATGAGCAGTTCTTC
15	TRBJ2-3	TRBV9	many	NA	CASSVDLLFTDTQYF	TGTGCCAGCAGCGTAGACTTGCTCTTCACAGATACGCAGTATTTT
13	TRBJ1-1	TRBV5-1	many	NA	CASSQRGGTEAFF	TGCGCCAGCAGCCAACGGGGGGGGACTGAAGCTTTCTTT
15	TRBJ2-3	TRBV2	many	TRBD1	CASTPPGQGRDTQYF	TGTGCCAGCACCCCTCCGGGACAGGGTAGGGATACGCAGTATTTT
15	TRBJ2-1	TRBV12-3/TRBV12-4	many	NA	CASSPEGVTYNEQFF	TGTGCCAGCAGTCCTGAGGGTGTTACCTACAATGAGCAGTTCTTC
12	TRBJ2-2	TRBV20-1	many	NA	CSTPTNTGELFF	TGCAGTACCCCGACGAACACCGGGGAGCTGTTTTTT
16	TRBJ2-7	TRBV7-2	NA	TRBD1	CASSRYGQGNAYEQYF	TGTGCCAGCAGCCGCTACGGACAGGGGAACGCCTACGAGCAGTACTTC
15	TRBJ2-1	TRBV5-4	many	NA	CASSSEGGTYNEQFF	TGTGCCAGCAGCTCGGAGGGGGGAACCTACAATGAGCAGTTCTTC
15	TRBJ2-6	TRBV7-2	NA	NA	CASSRMVSGANVLTF	TGTGCCAGCAGCCGAATGGTCTCTGGGGCCAACGTCCTGACTTTC
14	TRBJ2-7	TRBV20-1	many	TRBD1	CSAKRDRAPYEQYF	TGCAGTGCTAAGCGGGACAGGGCCCCCTACGAGCAGTACTTC
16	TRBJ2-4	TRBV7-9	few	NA	CASSPAGSVAKNIQYF	TGTGCCAGCAGCCCCGCGGGTAGCGTAGCCAAAAACATTCAGTACTTC
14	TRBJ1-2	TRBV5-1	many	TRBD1	CASSPPGQNIGYTF	TGCGCCAGCAGCCCACCGGGACAGAATATTGGCTACACCTTC
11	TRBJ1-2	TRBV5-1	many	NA	CASGNNYGYTF	TGCGCCAGCGGCAACAACTATGGCTACACCTTC
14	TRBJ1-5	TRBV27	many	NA	CASSFGQGHQAQHF	TGTGCCAGCAGTTTCGGGCAGGGGCATCAGGCCCAGCATTTT
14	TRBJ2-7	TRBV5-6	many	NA	CASSLVGGSYEQYF	TGTGCCAGCAGCTTGGTGGGGGGTTCCTACGAGCAGTACTTC
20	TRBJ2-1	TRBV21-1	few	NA	CASGLRTFIADQSSYNEQFF	TGTGCCAGCGGATTACGTACGTTTATAGCGGACCAGAGCTCCTACAATGAGCAGTTCTTC
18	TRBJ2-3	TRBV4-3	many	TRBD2	CASSQAPTLAGATDTQYF	TGCGCCAGCAGCCAAGCCCCAACACTAGCGGGTGCCACAGATACGCAGTATTTT
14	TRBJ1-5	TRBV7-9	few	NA	CASSFDGDNQPQHF	TGTGCCAGCAGCTTTGACGGAGACAATCAGCCCCAGCATTTT
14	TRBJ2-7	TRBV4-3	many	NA	CASSQVTTSYEQYF	TGCGCCAGCAGCCAAGTAACTACCTCCTACGAGCAGTACTTC
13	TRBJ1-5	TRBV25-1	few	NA	CASRGGVHQPQHF	TGTGCCAGCCGCGGGGGGGTTCACCAGCCCCAGCATTTT
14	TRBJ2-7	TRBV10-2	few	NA	CASSERGAKGEQYF	TGCGCCAGCAGTGAGCGGGGGGCGAAGGGCGAGCAGTACTTC
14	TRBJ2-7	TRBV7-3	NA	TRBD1	CASSPRTGKDEQYF	TGTGCCAGCAGCCCGAGGACAGGGAAGGACGAGCAGTACTTC
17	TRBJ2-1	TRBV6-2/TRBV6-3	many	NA	CASSFSDWGNPNNEQFF	TGTGCCAGCAGTTTTTCCGACTGGGGCAACCCCAACAATGAGCAGTTCTTC
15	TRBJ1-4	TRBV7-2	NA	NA	CASSLPGGSNEKLFF	TGTGCCAGCAGCTTACCAGGAGGCTCTAATGAAAAACTGTTTTTT
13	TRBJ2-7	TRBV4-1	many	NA	CASSQADFDEQYF	TGCGCCAGCAGCCAAGCAGACTTTGACGAGCAGTACTTC
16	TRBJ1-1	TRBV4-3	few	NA	CAISQDWGTMNTEAFF	TGCGCCATCAGCCAAGATTGGGGTACCATGAACACTGAAGCTTTCTTT